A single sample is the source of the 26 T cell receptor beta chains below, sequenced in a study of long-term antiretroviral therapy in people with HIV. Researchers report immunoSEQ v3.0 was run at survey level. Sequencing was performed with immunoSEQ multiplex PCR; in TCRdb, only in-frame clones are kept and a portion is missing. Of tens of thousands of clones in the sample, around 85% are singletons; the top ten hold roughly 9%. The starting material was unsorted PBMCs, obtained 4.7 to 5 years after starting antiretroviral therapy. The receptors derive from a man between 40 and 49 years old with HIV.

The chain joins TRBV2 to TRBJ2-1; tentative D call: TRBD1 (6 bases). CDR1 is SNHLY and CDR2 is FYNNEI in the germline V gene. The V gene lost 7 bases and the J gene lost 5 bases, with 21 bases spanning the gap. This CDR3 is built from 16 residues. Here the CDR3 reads CASKEAGAGPNNEQFF. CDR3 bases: TGTGCCAGCAAAGAGGCAGGGGCAGGTCCCAACAATGAGCAGTTCTTC.

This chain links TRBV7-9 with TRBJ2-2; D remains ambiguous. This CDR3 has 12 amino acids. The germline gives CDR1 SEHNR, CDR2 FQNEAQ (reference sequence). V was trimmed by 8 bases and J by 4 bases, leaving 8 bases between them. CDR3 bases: TGTGCCAGCGGCCGGGTCACCGGGGAGCTGTTTTTT. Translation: CASGRVTGELFF.

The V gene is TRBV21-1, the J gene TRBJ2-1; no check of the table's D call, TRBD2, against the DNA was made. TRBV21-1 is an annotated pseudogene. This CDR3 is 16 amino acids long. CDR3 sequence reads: CASSKSRREGYNEQFF. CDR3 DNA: TGTGCCAGCAGCAAGAGCAGGCGGGAGGGTTACAATGAGCAGTTCTTC.

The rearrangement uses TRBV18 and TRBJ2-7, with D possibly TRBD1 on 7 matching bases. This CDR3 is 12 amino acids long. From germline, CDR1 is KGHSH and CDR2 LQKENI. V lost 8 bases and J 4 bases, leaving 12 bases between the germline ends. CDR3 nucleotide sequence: TGTGCCAGCCGCGGGACAGCGTACGAGCAGTACTTC. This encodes CASRGTAYEQYF.

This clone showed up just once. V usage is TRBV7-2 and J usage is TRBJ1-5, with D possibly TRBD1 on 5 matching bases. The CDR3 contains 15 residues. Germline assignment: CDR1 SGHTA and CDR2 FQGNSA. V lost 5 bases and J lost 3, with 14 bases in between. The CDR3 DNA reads TGTGCCAGCAGCGACCGAGCAGGGAACAATCAGCCCCAGCATTTT. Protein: CASSDRAGNNQPQHF.

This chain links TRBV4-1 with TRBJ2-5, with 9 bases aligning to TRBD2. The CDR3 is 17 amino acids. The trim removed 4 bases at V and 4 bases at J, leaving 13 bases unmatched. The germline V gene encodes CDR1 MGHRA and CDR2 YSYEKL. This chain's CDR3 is CASSPPTAGGPRETQYF. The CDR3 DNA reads TGCGCCAGCAGCCCCCCCACTGCGGGAGGGCCCCGAGAGACCCAGTACTTC.

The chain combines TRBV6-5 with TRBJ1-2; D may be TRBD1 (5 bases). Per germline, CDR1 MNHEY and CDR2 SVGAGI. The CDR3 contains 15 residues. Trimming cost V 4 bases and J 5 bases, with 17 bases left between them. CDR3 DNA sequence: TGTGCCAGCAGTTTGGGAAGGGTATCAGGGTATGGCTACACCTTC. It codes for CASSLGRVSGYGYTF.

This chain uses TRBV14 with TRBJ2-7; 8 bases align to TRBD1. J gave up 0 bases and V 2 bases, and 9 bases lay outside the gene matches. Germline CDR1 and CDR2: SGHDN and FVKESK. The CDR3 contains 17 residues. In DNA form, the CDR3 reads TGTGCCAGCAGCCAATCGGTGGACAGGGTAAGCTCCTACGAGCAGTACTTC. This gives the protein CASSQSVDRVSSYEQYF.

The CDR3 protein is CASSPTLLAGRTDTQYF. Written as DNA, the CDR3 is TGTGCCAGCAGTCCTACCCTCCTAGCGGGCCGAACAGATACGCAGTATTTT. The chain couples TRBV28 to TRBJ2-3; 8 positions match TRBD2. The ends lost 5 bases at V and 3 bases at J; junction bases unmatched: 13. The germline gives CDR1 MDHEN, CDR2 SYDVKM. This CDR3 has 17 amino acids.

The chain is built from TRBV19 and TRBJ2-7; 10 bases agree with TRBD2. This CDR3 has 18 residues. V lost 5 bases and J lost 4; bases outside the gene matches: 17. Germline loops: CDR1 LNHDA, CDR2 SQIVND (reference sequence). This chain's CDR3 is CASSLALMIAGGRYEQYF. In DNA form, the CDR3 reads TGTGCCAGTAGTCTCGCACTGATGATAGCGGGAGGTCGATACGAGCAGTACTTC.

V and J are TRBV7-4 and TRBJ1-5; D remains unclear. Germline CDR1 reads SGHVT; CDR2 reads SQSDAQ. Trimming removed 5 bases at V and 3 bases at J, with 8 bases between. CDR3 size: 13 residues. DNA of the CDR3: TGTGCCAGCAGCCACGTGTCCAATCAGCCCCAGCATTTT. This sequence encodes CASSHVSNQPQHF. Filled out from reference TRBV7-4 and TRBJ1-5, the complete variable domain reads GAGVSQSPRYKVAKRGRDVALRCDSISGHVTLYWYRQTLGQGSEVLTYSQSDAQRDKSGRPSGRFSAERPERSVSTLKIQRTEQGDSAVYLCASSHVSNQPQHFGDGTRLSIL.

The CDR3 coding sequence is TGTGCCAGCCGTAGCGGGGGGGCCGGCAATGAGCAGTTCTTC. This gives the protein CASRSGGAGNEQFF. The V gene is TRBV6-1, the J gene TRBJ2-1; 11 bases match TRBD2. J was trimmed by 6 bases and V by 8 bases; bases with no gene match: 6. The CDR3 is 14 amino acids. Germline V CDR1 and CDR2: MNHNS, SASEGT.

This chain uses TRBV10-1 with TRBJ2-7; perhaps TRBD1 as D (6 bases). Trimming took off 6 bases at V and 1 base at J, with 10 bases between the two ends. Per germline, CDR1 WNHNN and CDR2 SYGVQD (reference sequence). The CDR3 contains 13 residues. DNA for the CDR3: TGCGCCAGCAGCCCAGGGGTATCCTACGAGCAGTACTTC. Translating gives CASSPGVSYEQYF.

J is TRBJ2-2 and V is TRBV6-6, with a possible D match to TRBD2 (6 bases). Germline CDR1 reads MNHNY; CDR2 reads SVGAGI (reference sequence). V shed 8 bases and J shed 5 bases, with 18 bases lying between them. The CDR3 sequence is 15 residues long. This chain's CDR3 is CASGLGLPGTGELFF. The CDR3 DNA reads TGTGCCAGCGGCCTAGGACTACCTGGGACCGGGGAGCTGTTTTTT.

This chain's CDR3 is CASSSLTGGRQYF. CDR3 nucleotides: TGTGCCAGCAGTTCCCTAACGGGAGGCCGGCAGTACTTC. This chain links TRBV6-5 with TRBJ2-7, with 7 bases lining up with TRBD2. The CDR3 runs to 13 residues. Germline V lookup: CDR1 MNHEY, CDR2 SVGAGI. Trimming at V came to 4 bases and at J to 9 bases, leaving 9 bases not matched to a gene.

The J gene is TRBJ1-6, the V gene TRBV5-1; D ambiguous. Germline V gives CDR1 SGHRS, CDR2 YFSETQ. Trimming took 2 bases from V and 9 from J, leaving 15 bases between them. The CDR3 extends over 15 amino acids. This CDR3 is CASSFSVSDTSPLHF. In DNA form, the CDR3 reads TGCGCCAGCAGCTTCTCGGTCAGCGATACTTCACCCCTCCACTTT.

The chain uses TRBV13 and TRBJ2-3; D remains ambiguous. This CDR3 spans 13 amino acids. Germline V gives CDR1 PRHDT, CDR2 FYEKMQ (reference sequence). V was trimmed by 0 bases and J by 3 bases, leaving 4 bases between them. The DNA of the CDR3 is TGTGCCAGCAGCTTAGGGCTGACAGATACGCAGTATTTT. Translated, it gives CASSLGLTDTQYF.

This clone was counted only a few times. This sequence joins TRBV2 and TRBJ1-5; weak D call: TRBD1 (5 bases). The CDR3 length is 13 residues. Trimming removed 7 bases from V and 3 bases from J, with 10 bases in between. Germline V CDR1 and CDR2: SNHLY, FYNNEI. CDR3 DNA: TGTGCCAGCACCCGACAGCCCAATCAGCCCCAGCATTTT. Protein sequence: CASTRQPNQPQHF.

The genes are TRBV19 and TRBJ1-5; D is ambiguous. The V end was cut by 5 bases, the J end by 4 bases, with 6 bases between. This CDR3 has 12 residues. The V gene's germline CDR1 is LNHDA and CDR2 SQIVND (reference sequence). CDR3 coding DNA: TGTGCCAGTAGTGCATCAAATCAGCCCCAGCATTTT. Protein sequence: CASSASNQPQHF.

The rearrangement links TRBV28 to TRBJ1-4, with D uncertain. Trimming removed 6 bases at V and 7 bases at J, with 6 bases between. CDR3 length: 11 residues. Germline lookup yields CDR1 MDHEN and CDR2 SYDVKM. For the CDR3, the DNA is TGTGCCAGCAGAAGGACTGAAAAACTGTTTTTT. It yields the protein CASRRTEKLFF.

The CDR3 loop is CSVSTGATGELFF. The DNA for the CDR3 is TGCAGCGTTTCTACAGGGGCTACCGGGGAGCTGTTTTTT. This chain connects TRBV29-1 to TRBJ2-2; 7 nucleotides match TRBD1. In germline, CDR1 is SQVTM, CDR2 ANQGSEA. V lost 5 bases and J lost 5; bases outside the gene matches: 5. The CDR3 spans 13 residues.

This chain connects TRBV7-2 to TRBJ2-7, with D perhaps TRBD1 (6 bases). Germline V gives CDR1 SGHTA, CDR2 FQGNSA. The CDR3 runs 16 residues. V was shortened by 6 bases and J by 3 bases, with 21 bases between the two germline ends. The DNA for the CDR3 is TGTGCCAGCAGTTCTTATGACAGGAATTTAGGCTACGAGCAGTACTTC. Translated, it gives CASSSYDRNLGYEQYF. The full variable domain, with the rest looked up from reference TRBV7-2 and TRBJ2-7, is GAGVSQSPSNKVTEKGKDVELRCDPISGHTALYWYRQSLGQGLEFLIYFQGNSAPDKSGLPSDRFSAERTGGSVSTLTIQRTQQEDSAVYLCASSSYDRNLGYEQYFGPGTRLTVT.

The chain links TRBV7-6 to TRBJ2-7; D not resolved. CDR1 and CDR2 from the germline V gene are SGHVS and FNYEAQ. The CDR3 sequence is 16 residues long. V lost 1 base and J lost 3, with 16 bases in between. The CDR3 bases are TGTGCCAGCAGCTTAGGTGTTTCCCTTCAAGACTACGAGCAGTACTTC. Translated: CASSLGVSLQDYEQYF.

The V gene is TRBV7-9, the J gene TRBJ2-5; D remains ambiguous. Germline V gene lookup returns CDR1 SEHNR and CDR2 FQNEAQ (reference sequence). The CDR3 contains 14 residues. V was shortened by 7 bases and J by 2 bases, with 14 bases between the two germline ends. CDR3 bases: TGTGCCAGCACCACCTATAGCCTACAAGAGACCCAGTACTTC. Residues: CASTTYSLQETQYF.

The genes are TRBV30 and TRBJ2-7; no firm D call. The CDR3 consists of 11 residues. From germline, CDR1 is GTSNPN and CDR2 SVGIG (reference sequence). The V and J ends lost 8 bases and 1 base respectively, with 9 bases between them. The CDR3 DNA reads TGTGCCCAGGACGGTTCCTACGAGCAGTACTTC. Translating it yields CAQDGSYEQYF. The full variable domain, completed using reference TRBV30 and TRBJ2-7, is SQTIHQWPATLVQPVGSPLSLECTVEGTSNPNLYWYRQAAGRGLQLLFYSVGIGQISSEVPQNLSASRPQDRQFILSSKKLLLSDSGFYLCAQDGSYEQYFGPGTRLTVT.

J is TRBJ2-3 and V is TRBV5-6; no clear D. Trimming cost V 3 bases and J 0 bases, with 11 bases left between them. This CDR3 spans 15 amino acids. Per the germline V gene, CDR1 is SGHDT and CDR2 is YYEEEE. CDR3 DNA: TGTGCCAGCAGCTCTGATGTGCAGAGCACAGATACGCAGTATTTT. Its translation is CASSSDVQSTDTQYF.